This entry lists 6 T cell receptor beta chains sequenced from one sample in a study of blood T cell repertoires in COVID-19. The repertoire was sequenced with immunoSEQ multiplex PCR; TCRdb's copy has only in-frame clones and lacks some. This table holds roughly 69,000 clones, around 85% found once. The material sequenced was peripheral blood. The receptor set was obtained from a man aged 45 to 65 with active COVID-19.

This chain joins TRBV6-5 and TRBJ2-6; D is uncertain. The CDR3 length is 15 residues. Germline V CDR1 and CDR2: MNHEY, SVGAGI. The V gene lost 8 bases and the J gene lost 0 bases, with 11 bases spanning the gap. The CDR3 nucleotides are TGTGCCAGCGGAGAACGGAACTCTGGGGCCAACGTCCTGACTTTC. This translates into CASGERNSGANVLTF.

The V gene is TRBV5-4, the J gene TRBJ2-3, with 10 bases matching TRBD2. Per germline, CDR1 SGHNT and CDR2 YYREEE (reference sequence). V gave up 4 bases and J gave up 1 base; unmatched junction bases: 3. The CDR3 extends over 15 amino acids. The CDR3 DNA reads TGTGCCAGCAGCCTGCTAGCGGGAGGCACAGATACGCAGTATTTT. It is translated as CASSLLAGGTDTQYF. The variable domain in full, completed from reference TRBV5-4 and TRBJ2-3, reads ETGVTQSPTHLIKTRGQQVTLRCSSQSGHNTVSWYQQALGQGPQFIFQYYREEENGRGNFPPRFSGLQFPNYSSELNVNALELDDSALYLCASSLLAGGTDTQYFGPGTRLTVL.

This sequence joins TRBV10-3 and TRBJ2-3; 12 bases are a match to TRBD2. Germline V gene data show CDR1 as ENHRY and CDR2 as SYGVKD. After removal of 6 bases from V and 1 base from J, the junction contained 8 bases not matched to a gene. The CDR3 totals 17 residues. The CDR3 sequence is CAISETSGSWGTDTQYF. CDR3 DNA: TGTGCCATCAGCGAGACTAGCGGGAGTTGGGGCACAGATACGCAGTATTTT.

This chain joins TRBV5-1 and TRBJ2-7; the match to TRBD1 covers 9 bases. Germline V gene sequence: CDR1 SGHRS, CDR2 YFSETQ. CDR3 length: 14 amino acids. V gave up 2 bases and J gave up 6 bases; unmatched junction bases: 6. The CDR3 loop is CASSLDRGFLEQYF. The CDR3 DNA sequence: TGCGCCAGCAGCTTAGACAGGGGGTTCCTCGAGCAGTACTTC. The whole variable domain, remainder taken from reference TRBV5-1 and TRBJ2-7, is KAGVTQTPRYLIKTRGQQVTLSCSPISGHRSVSWYQQTPGQGLQFLFEYFSETQRNKGNFPGRFSGRQFSNSRSEMNVSTLELGDSALYLCASSLDRGFLEQYFGPGTRLTVT.

V usage is TRBV11-2 and J usage is TRBJ2-7; D gene ambiguous. This CDR3 is built from 11 residues. Germline V gives CDR1 SGHAT, CDR2 FQNNGV. Trimming left V 5 bases short and J 3 bases short, with 5 bases between. CDR3 sequence reads: CASSNNYEQYF. In DNA form, the CDR3 reads TGTGCCAGCAGCAACAACTACGAGCAGTACTTC.

The J gene is TRBJ2-5, the V gene TRBV5-4; TRBD2 matches 9 bases. From germline, CDR1 is SGHNT and CDR2 YYREEE (reference sequence). The CDR3 extends over 15 amino acids. V dropped 2 bases and J dropped 2; count of bases not matched to a gene: 4. The CDR3 is CASSFGGRGQETQYF. The CDR3 nucleotides read TGTGCCAGCAGCTTCGGCGGGAGGGGACAAGAGACCCAGTACTTC.